This T cell receptor beta chain was profiled in a study of identical twins. In every case, the donor was a healthy Caucasian. Study observations and caveats: Fewer insertions marked abundant cord blood beta clonotypes; young adult naive trended weakly, memory not at all. In monozygotic twins, models underestimated the sharing of out-of-frame TCR alpha.

Each cDNA held unique molecular identifiers, and template switching gave it a universal primer site. TCRdb processed the 5' RACE reads anew with MiXCR; each CDR3 protein has one entry. The sample has approximately 1.8 million distinct CDR3 sequences, 25% to 35% seen once. Regarding this clonotype: Its matching antigen is unknown.

Sequenced input: cord blood. The origin of this receptor is a newborn girl in good health.

CDR3 loop: CASSFRTRTQYF. The CDR3 DNA is TGTGCCAGCAGCTTCCGGACCCGGACCCAGTACTTC. The rearrangement uses TRBV11-2 and TRBJ2-5; D is unresolved. Trimming shortened V by 3 bases and J by 7 bases, and 9 bases separated the two germline ends. The CDR3 spans 12 residues. CDR1 and CDR2 (germline): SGHAT, FQNNGV.